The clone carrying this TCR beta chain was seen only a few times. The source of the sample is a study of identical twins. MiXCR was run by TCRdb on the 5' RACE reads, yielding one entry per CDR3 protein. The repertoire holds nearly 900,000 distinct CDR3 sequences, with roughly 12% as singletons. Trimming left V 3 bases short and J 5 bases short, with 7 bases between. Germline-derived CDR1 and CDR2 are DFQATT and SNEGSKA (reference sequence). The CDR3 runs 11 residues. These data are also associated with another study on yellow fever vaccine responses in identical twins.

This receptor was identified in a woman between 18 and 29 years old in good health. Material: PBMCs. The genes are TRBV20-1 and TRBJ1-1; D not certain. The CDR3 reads CSASPLTEAFF. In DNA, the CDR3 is TGCAGTGCTAGCCCGCTTACTGAAGCTTTCTTT.